This T cell receptor beta chain was identified during a study of T cells in Graves' hyperthyroidism and ophthalmopathy. RNA transcripts yielded amplified TCR beta CDR3 regions. The primer set for the first-round RT-PCR of the TCR CDR3 was HTBI. TCRdb re-called the multiplex PCR reads through MiXCR, storing one row per CDR3 protein. The sample includes approximately 610,000 distinct CDR3 sequences, 14% to 15% of them seen just once. At least ten counts were recorded for this clonotype. Germline values: CDR1 MDHEN, CDR2 SYDVKM. J lost 7 bases, V lost 4 bases, and 4 bases had no gene match. The CDR3 totals 13 residues.

Sequenced input: blood. The chain has TRBV28 and TRBJ1-1; 9 nucleotides align to TRBD1. The source is a woman between 40 and 50 years old with Graves' ophthalmopathy. In DNA form, the CDR3 reads TGTGCCAGCAGTTCGGGACAGGGAATTGAAGCTTTCTTT. As protein: CASSSGQGIEAFF.